The 10 T cell receptor beta chains below were found in one sample sequenced in a study of Ad26.COV2.S vaccination and SARS-CoV-2 variants. Sample treatment: 15 to 20 received Ad26.COV2.S at low or high dose, single or two shots; about 5 received placebo; per-sample allocation not given. On day 63 after the first injection, vaccine and placebo recipients gave samples. Profiled with immunoSEQ multiplex PCR; TCRdb holds only in-frame clones, not every one. Here the sample spans some 290,000 clones, 70% to 90% being singletons. Sample: peripheral blood, taken in a trial of Ad26.COV2.S vaccine versus placebo. Receptors were obtained from a person between 18 and 65 years old who received the Ad26.COV2.S COVID-19 vaccine or a placebo.

This chain links TRBV4-1 with TRBJ2-3; no definite D call. V dropped 0 bases and J dropped 5 bases, with 9 bases sitting between them. The CDR3 has 14 amino acids. Germline V CDR1 and CDR2: MGHRA, YSYEKL. The CDR3, as DNA: TGCGCCAGCAGCCAAGAGAAAGGAATAGATACGCAGTATTTT. Amino acids: CASSQEKGIDTQYF.

V usage is TRBV19 and J usage is TRBJ1-2, with no clear D. CDR1 and CDR2 from the germline V gene are LNHDA and SQIVND (reference sequence). The CDR3 sequence is 16 residues long. Trimming removed 1 base at V and 7 bases at J, with 19 bases between. CDR3 sequence (DNA): TGTGCCAGTAGTATAGCTGGCAGCAGGACCCCCGGTGGCTACACCTTC. The encoded protein is CASSIAGSRTPGGYTF.

The rearrangement joins TRBV28 to TRBJ1-5; 7 bases match TRBD1. The length of the CDR3 is 16 residues. Germline assignment: CDR1 MDHEN and CDR2 SYDVKM. V was pared by 5 bases and J by 2 bases, with 9 bases of the junction left unmatched. In DNA, the CDR3 is TGTGCCAGCAGTCCCCGGGACAGACGGGGCAATCAGCCCCAGCATTTT. As protein: CASSPRDRRGNQPQHF.

Only one count was recorded for this clone. The chain has TRBV3-1 (or the pseudogene TRBV3-2) and TRBJ2-7; D might be TRBD1 or TRBD2, each matching 7 bases. Trimming cost V 7 bases and J 3 bases, with 19 bases left between them. CDR1 and CDR2 (germline): LGHDT, YNNKEL (reference sequence). CDR3 length: 15 amino acids. CDR3 residues: CASTRGAGGNYEQYF. The CDR3 DNA sequence: TGTGCCAGCACCCGGGGGGCAGGGGGTAACTACGAGCAGTACTTC.

The chain employs TRBV7-9 and TRBJ1-6, with no clear D. This CDR3 is built from 12 residues. Germline V gives CDR1 SEHNR, CDR2 FQNEAQ (reference sequence). V shed 6 bases and J shed 2 bases, with 2 bases lying between them. As DNA, the CDR3 is TGTGCCAGCAGGGCCTATAATTCACCCCTCCACTTT. Its translation: CASRAYNSPLHF.

The rearrangement uses TRBV15 and TRBJ2-5; D is unresolved. The V and J ends lost 5 bases and 2 bases respectively, with 9 bases between them. Germline CDR1 and CDR2: LNHNV and YYDKDF (reference sequence). The CDR3 spans 13 residues. The CDR3 loop is CATSSGRQETQYF. CDR3 nucleotides: TGTGCCACCAGCTCAGGCAGACAAGAGACCCAGTACTTC.

The chain carries TRBV10-3 and TRBJ1-6, with TRBD1 identical over 7 bases. CDR1 and CDR2 (germline): ENHRY, SYGVKD. The CDR3 loop spans 13 amino acids. V dropped 11 bases and J dropped 6; count of bases not matched to a gene: 7. CDR3 DNA sequence: TGTGCCGGATGGACAGGTGGTAATTCACCCCTCCACTTT. Translating gives CAGWTGGNSPLHF.

The V and J genes are TRBV11-2 and TRBJ1-2; 7 nucleotides line up with TRBD1. Germline lookup yields CDR1 SGHAT and CDR2 FQNNGV. This CDR3 spans 14 amino acids. Trimming at V came to 5 bases and at J to 6 bases, leaving 9 bases not matched to a gene. The CDR3 DNA is TGTGCCAGCAGCCCCAAGACAGGGATCCATGGCTACACCTTC. It is translated as CASSPKTGIHGYTF.

This clone was seen once. This chain uses TRBV5-1 with TRBJ1-4; D is uncertain. Germline CDR1 and CDR2: SGHRS and YFSETQ. V was pared by 0 bases and J by 4 bases, with 13 bases between. The CDR3 extends over 16 amino acids. The CDR3 here is CASSLVELTGNEKLFF. In DNA, the CDR3 is TGCGCCAGCAGCTTGGTGGAGCTGACGGGTAATGAAAAACTGTTTTTT.

This chain joins TRBV7-2 and TRBJ1-5, with a tentative D call TRBD1 (5 bases). V lost 6 bases and J lost 4, with 16 bases in between. The CDR3 spans 15 residues. Germline V gene sequence: CDR1 SGHTA, CDR2 FQGNSA. In DNA form, the CDR3 reads TGTGCCAGCAGTCTAATAGGGGTTGGTAATCAGCCCCAGCATTTT. Translated, it gives CASSLIGVGNQPQHF.